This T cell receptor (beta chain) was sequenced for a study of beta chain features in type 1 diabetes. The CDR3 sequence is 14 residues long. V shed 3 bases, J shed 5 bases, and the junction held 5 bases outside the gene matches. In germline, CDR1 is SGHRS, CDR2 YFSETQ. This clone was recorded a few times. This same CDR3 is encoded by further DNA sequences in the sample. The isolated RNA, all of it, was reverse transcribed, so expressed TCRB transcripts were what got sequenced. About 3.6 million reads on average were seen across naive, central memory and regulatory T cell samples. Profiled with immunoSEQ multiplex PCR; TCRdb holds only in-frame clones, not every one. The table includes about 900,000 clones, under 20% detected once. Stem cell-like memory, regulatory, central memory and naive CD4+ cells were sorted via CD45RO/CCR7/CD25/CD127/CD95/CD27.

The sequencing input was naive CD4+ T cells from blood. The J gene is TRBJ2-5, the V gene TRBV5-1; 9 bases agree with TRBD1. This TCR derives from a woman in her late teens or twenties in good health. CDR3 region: CASSSQGAQETQYF. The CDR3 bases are TGCGCCAGCAGCTCACAGGGGGCGCAGGAGACCCAGTACTTC.